The 16 T cell receptor beta chains below come from one sample, sequenced in a study of chemoradiotherapy in HPV16-positive cancers. Sequenced by immunoSEQ multiplex PCR; TCRdb stores in-frame clones only, minus some. The sample holds about 10,000 clones; about three quarters are singletons and the top ten take roughly 14%. The sample here was tumor tissue, taken from a patient who underwent chemoradiotherapy. The receptors originated from a human donor with HPV-associated anogenital cancer.

The DNA for the CDR3 is TGTGCCAGCAGCCACATCCCCGGTCAGGGGCATAGCTCCTACGAGCAGTACTTC. Protein: CASSHIPGQGHSSYEQYF. The chain is built from TRBV11-2 and TRBJ2-7; D perhaps matches TRBD1 (6 bases). This CDR3 contains 18 residues. Trimming pared 5 bases from V and 0 bases from J, leaving 23 bases between. Looked up from germline, CDR1 is SGHAT and CDR2 is FQNNGV.

This clone came up once. The V and J genes are TRBV19 and TRBJ2-3; the match to TRBD1 covers 7 bases. The germline CDR1 and CDR2 sequences are LNHDA and SQIVND (reference sequence). The trim removed 5 bases at V and 0 bases at J, leaving 5 bases unmatched. This CDR3 contains 15 residues. In DNA form, the CDR3 reads TGTGCCAGTAGTCGACAGGGAACTAGCACAGATACGCAGTATTTT. Translated: CASSRQGTSTDTQYF.

V is TRBV5-6 and J is TRBJ1-3; D uncertain. This CDR3 has 14 residues. Looked up from germline, CDR1 is SGHDT and CDR2 is YYEEEE. Trimming pared 3 bases from V and 2 bases from J, leaving 9 bases between. Here the CDR3 DNA reads TGTGCCAGCAGCTCCCGACACCCTGGAAACACCATATATTTT. This encodes CASSSRHPGNTIYF. Looking up the rest from reference TRBV5-6 and TRBJ1-3 gives the full variable domain: DAGVTQSPTHLIKTRGQQVTLRCSPKSGHDTVSWYQQALGQGPQFIFQYYEEEERQRGNFPDRFSGHQFPNYSSELNVNALLLGDSALYLCASSSRHPGNTIYFGEGSWLTVV.

The chain recombines TRBV2 with TRBJ1-6, with no clear D. In germline, CDR1 is SNHLY, CDR2 FYNNEI. V was trimmed by 6 bases and J by 7 bases, leaving 7 bases between them. The CDR3 totals 12 residues. The CDR3 here is CASRSENSPLHF. CDR3 DNA: TGTGCCAGCAGGTCTGAGAATTCACCCCTCCACTTT.

The genes are TRBV5-6 and TRBJ1-2; TRBD1 matches at 10 bases. Germline CDR1 is SGHDT and CDR2 is YYEEEE. The CDR3 has 15 residues. Unmatched junction bases numbered 11, after V lost 4 bases and J lost 8 bases. The CDR3 protein is CASSRERQGAKGYTF. The CDR3, as DNA: TGTGCCAGCAGCCGAGAGCGACAGGGGGCGAAAGGCTACACCTTC. Drawing the rest from reference TRBV5-6 and TRBJ1-2, the complete variable domain is DAGVTQSPTHLIKTRGQQVTLRCSPKSGHDTVSWYQQALGQGPQFIFQYYEEEERQRGNFPDRFSGHQFPNYSSELNVNALLLGDSALYLCASSRERQGAKGYTFGSGTRLTVV.

The chain combines TRBV6-5 with TRBJ1-2, with TRBD1 identical over 7 bases. J was trimmed by 8 bases and V by 6 bases; bases with no gene match: 6. CDR1 and CDR2 (germline): MNHEY, SVGAGI. This CDR3 has 12 residues. CDR3 amino acids: CASRTGTVGYTF. As DNA, the CDR3 is TGTGCCAGCAGAACCGGGACAGTAGGCTACACCTTC.

The rearrangement uses TRBV18 and TRBJ1-1; unclear D gene. Trimming removed 5 bases from V and 2 bases from J, with 6 bases in between. CDR1 is KGHSH, CDR2 LQKENI, per germline. The CDR3 length is 12 residues. CDR3 region: CASSGSNTEAFF. Here the CDR3 DNA reads TGTGCCAGCTCAGGGAGCAACACTGAAGCTTTCTTT. The variable domain in full, completed from reference TRBV18 and TRBJ1-1, reads NAGVMQNPRHLVRRRGQEARLRCSPMKGHSHVYWYRQLPEEGLKFMVYLQKENIIDESGMPKERFSAEFPKEGPSILRIQQVVRGDSAAYFCASSGSNTEAFFGQGTRLTVV.

The rearrangement uses TRBV12-5 and TRBJ2-1; 7 nucleotides align to TRBD1. The CDR3 totals 13 residues. Germline V gene sequence: CDR1 LGHNT, CDR2 FRNRAP. V lost 8 bases, J lost 9 bases, and 10 bases stayed unmatched. This CDR3 is CASSSGQVTEQFF. The CDR3, as DNA: TGTGCTAGTAGTTCTGGACAGGTGACTGAGCAGTTCTTC. Drawing the rest from reference TRBV12-5 and TRBJ2-1, the complete variable domain is DARVTQTPRHKVTEMGQEVTMRCQPILGHNTVFWYRQTMMQGLELLAYFRNRAPLDDSGMPKDRFSAEMPDATLATLKIQPSEPRDSAVYFCASSSGQVTEQFFGPGTRLTVL.

The J gene is TRBJ2-3, the V gene TRBV4-1; 11 nucleotides line up with TRBD2. This CDR3 comprises 18 residues. Germline values: CDR1 MGHRA, CDR2 YSYEKL. V gave up 2 bases and J gave up 2 bases; unmatched junction bases: 9. This CDR3 is CASSQTSGGRVHTDTQYF. CDR3 bases: TGCGCCAGCAGCCAAACTAGCGGGGGCCGAGTTCACACAGATACGCAGTATTTT.

This clone has only a few counts. This sequence joins TRBV19 and TRBJ2-3; D tentatively reads TRBD1 or TRBD2 (5 bases each). The V gene's germline CDR1 is LNHDA and CDR2 SQIVND (reference sequence). V was pared by 5 bases and J by 6 bases, with 18 bases between. The length of the CDR3 is 15 residues. The chain's CDR3 is CASSLTGTKDDTQYF. The CDR3, as DNA: TGTGCCAGTAGTCTAACCGGGACCAAGGATGATACGCAGTATTTT.

This clone was detected once. The V gene is TRBV29-1, the J gene TRBJ2-1; the D is unclear. The CDR3 extends over 11 amino acids. V was cut by 4 bases and J by 3 bases, with 4 bases left in between. Germline-derived CDR1 and CDR2 are SQVTM and ANQGSEA. The CDR3, as DNA: TGCAGCGTTGGTGACTACAATGAGCAGTTCTTC. Protein product: CSVGDYNEQFF.

The gene calls are TRBV5-1 and TRBJ2-2; D is perhaps TRBD1 (6 bases). Trimming shortened V by 6 bases and J by 2 bases, and 20 bases separated the two germline ends. The CDR3 contains 17 residues. Germline V gives CDR1 SGHRS, CDR2 YFSETQ. DNA of the CDR3: TGCGCCAGCACGCGGTCCCAGGACAGCTTTAACACCGGGGAGCTGTTTTTT. This translates into CASTRSQDSFNTGELFF.

The chain recombines TRBV27 with TRBJ2-1, with D tentatively TRBD1 (5 bases). Trimming removed 6 bases from V and 8 bases from J, with 11 bases in between. Germline V lookup: CDR1 MNHEY, CDR2 SMNVEV (reference sequence). CDR3 length: 12 residues. The CDR3 loop reads CASSLIGDEQFF. The CDR3 DNA follows: TGTGCCAGCAGCCTAATAGGGGATGAGCAGTTCTTC.

The J gene is TRBJ2-3, the V gene TRBV11-2; 12 nucleotides align to TRBD2. The V and J ends lost 2 bases and 5 bases, in that order; junction bases with no gene match: 8. Germline V lookup: CDR1 SGHAT, CDR2 FQNNGV. The CDR3 runs 17 residues. This CDR3 reads CASSLSPSGGAGDTQYF. The CDR3 DNA sequence: TGTGCCAGCAGCTTATCACCTAGCGGGGGGGCGGGAGATACGCAGTATTTT. Looking up the rest from reference TRBV11-2 and TRBJ2-3 gives the full variable domain: EAGVAQSPRYKIIEKRQSVAFWCNPISGHATLYWYQQILGQGPKLLIQFQNNGVVDDSQLPKDRFSAERLKGVDSTLKIQPAKLEDSAVYLCASSLSPSGGAGDTQYFGPGTRLTVL.

The rearrangement links TRBV19 to TRBJ2-5, with D unclear. Trimming cost V 3 bases and J 2 bases, with 1 base left between them. From germline, CDR1 is LNHDA and CDR2 SQIVND (reference sequence). This CDR3 spans 11 amino acids. This CDR3 reads CASSIQETQYF. DNA of the CDR3: TGTGCCAGTAGTATTCAAGAGACCCAGTACTTC.

The chain is built from TRBV2 and TRBJ1-1, with a weak D call TRBD1 (6 bases). V was clipped by 6 bases and J by 1 base, with 9 bases between them. CDR3 length: 13 amino acids. From germline, CDR1 is SNHLY and CDR2 FYNNEI. CDR3 protein: CASSRDTNTEAFF. CDR3 nucleotides: TGTGCCAGCAGCCGGGACACGAACACTGAAGCTTTCTTT.